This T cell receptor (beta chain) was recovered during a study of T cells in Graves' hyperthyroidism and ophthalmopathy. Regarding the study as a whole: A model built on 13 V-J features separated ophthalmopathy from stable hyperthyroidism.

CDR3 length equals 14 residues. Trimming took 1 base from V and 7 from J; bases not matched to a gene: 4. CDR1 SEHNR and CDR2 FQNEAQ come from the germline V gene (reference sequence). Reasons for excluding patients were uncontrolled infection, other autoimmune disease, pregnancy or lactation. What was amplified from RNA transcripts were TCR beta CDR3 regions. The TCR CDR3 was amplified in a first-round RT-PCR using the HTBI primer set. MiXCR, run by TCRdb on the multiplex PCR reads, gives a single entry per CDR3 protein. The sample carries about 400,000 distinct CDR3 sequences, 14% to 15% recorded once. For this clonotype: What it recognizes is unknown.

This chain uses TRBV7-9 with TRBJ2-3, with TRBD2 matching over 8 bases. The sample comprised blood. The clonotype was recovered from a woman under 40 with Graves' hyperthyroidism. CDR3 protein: CASSLGLAGNTQYF. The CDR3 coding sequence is TGTGCCAGCAGCTTAGGGCTAGCGGGTAATACGCAGTATTTT.